This T cell receptor (beta chain) was captured by sequencing in a study of response to subunit inactivated influenza vaccine. Whole-study findings and limits: Researchers suggested that each seasonal influenza vaccination recruits few new T cells.

TCRdb reprocessed the RT-PCR reads with MiXCR, giving one entry per CDR3 protein. The table has 530,000 or so distinct CDR3 sequences, over 25% seen once. This clonotype occurred a few times. Its antigen is as yet unknown. The TCR originated in a man aged 45 to 65 who received an inactivated influenza vaccine. This specimen consisted of CD4+ T cells sorted from PBMCs, obtained more than 4 days after vaccination.

The CDR3 here is CASSIGRADEQFF. CDR3 DNA: TGTGCCAGCAGCATCGGGAGAGCGGATGAGCAGTTCTTC. V usage is TRBV11-2 and J usage is TRBJ2-1, with D maybe TRBD2 (6 bases). V gave up 5 bases and J gave up 8 bases, with 13 bases separating them. The CDR3 spans 13 residues. Germline CDR1 is SGHAT and CDR2 is FQNNGV.